This T cell receptor (beta chain) was recovered during a study of shared clonotypes between healthy human individuals. Genomic DNA from each subset was divided evenly over several immunoSEQ plates. In the original workflow: Junction-only immunoSEQ data arrived without quality scores, meaning filtering differed. The assay was immunoSEQ multiplex PCR, and TCRdb's table has in-frame clones only and misses some. That table furnishes V, J and clone size, whereas the DNA furnished D and trimming. Of about 1.5 million clones listed, under 99% are singletons. On this clone itself: The antigen is unknown.

Study-wide results and caveats: Compared with memory subsets, naive subsets generally had larger estimated richness.

CD45RA+ naive and CD45RA-negative memory subsets were separated from CD4+ cells. V lost 8 bases, J lost 5 bases, and 16 bases lay in between. Germline CDR1 and CDR2: SNHLY and FYNNEI. The CDR3 is 14 residues long. The chain links TRBV2 to TRBJ1-5, with no clear D. The sequencing input was naive CD4+ T cells sorted from blood. Subset here: CD45RA+ positively selected. The TCR was taken from a man aged 25 to 45 in good health. As DNA, the CDR3 is TGTGCCAGCGATTTGGAACAGCAGGATCAGCCCCAGCATTTT. It yields the protein CASDLEQQDQPQHF.